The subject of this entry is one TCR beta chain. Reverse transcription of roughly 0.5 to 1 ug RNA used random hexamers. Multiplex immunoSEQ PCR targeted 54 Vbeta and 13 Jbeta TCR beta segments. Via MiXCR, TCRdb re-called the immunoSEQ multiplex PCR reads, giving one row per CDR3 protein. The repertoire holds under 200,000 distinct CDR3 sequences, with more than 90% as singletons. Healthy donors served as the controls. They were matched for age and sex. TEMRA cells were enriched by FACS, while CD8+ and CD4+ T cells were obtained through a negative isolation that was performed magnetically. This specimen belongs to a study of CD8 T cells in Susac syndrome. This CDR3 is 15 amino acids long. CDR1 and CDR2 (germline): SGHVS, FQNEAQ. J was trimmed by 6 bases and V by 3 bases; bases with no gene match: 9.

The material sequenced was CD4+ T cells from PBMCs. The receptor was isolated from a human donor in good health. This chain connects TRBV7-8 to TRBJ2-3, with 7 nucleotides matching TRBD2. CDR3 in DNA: TGTGCCAGCAGCTTCGGCGGGGGATCCCCCGATACGCAGTATTTT. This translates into CASSFGGGSPDTQYF.